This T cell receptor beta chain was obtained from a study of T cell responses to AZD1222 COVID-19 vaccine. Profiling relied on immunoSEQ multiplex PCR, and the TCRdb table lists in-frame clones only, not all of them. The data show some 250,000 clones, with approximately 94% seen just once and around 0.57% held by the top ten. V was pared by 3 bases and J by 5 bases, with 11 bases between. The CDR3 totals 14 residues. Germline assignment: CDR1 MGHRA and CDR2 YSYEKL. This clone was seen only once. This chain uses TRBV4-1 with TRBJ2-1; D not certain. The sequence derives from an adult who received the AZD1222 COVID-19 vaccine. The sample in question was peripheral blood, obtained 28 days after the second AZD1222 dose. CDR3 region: CASSHIGRNNEQFF. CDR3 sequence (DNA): TGCGCCAGCAGCCATATAGGGCGGAACAATGAGCAGTTCTTC.